The clone carrying this TCR beta chain appeared a few times. Its antigen remains unknown. The sample belongs to a study of CD8+CD57+ T cells in acquired aplastic anemia. Study-level information: Mean DNA quantity obtained from sorted CD4+ and CD8+ cells was approximately 3 ug. About 9.8 million reads, on average, were obtained for CD4+ cells from healthy donors.

Study-wide findings and caveats: Common to patients and controls were about 31 CD8+ CDR3 sequences. Any difference that existed in CD8+ Simpson's diversity between patients and controls was not significant.

This CDR3 has 16 amino acids. Germline V gene data show CDR1 as KGHSH and CDR2 as LQKENI. J was trimmed by 3 bases and V by 5 bases; bases with no gene match: 9. The TCR beta profiling, which covered VDJ combination and CDR3 sequence, was carried out using genomic DNA as the template. TCRdb passed the reads through MiXCR, listing each CDR3 protein once. The profile shows a few hundred thousand distinct CDR3 sequences, 55% to 75% of them singletons. The source of this sequence is a human donor in good health, serving as a control. This sequence joins TRBV18 and TRBJ2-3, with 9 positions matching TRBD1. The sample was sorted CD4+, CD8+, or CD8+CD57+ T cells (not recorded which) from PBMCs. CDR3 loop: CASSAQGALLTDTQYF. CDR3 coding DNA: TGTGCCAGCTCAGCACAGGGGGCCTTGTTAACAGATACGCAGTATTTT. The complete variable domain, with remaining parts taken from reference TRBV18 and TRBJ2-3, reads NAGVMQNPRHLVRRRGQEARLRCSPMKGHSHVYWYRQLPEEGLKFMVYLQKENIIDESGMPKERFSAEFPKEGPSILRIQQVVRGDSAAYFCASSAQGALLTDTQYFGPGTRLTVL.